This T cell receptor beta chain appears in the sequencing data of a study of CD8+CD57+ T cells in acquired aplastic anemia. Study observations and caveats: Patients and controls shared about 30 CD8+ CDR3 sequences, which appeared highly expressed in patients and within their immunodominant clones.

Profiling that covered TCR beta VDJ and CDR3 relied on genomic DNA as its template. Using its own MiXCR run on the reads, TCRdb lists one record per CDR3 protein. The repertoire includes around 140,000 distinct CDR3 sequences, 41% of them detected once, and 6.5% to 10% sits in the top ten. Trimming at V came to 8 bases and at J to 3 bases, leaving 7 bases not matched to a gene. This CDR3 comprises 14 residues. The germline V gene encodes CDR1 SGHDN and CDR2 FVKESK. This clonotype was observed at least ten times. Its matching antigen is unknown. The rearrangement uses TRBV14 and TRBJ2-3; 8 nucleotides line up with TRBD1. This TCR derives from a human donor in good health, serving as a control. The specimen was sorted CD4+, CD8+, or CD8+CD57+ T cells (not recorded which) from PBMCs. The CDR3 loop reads CASSDRVPTDTQYF. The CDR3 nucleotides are TGTGCCAGCTCGGACAGGGTACCGACAGATACGCAGTATTTT.